This T cell receptor beta chain was recovered during a study of regulatory T cells in long-lasting Graves disease. This clonotype came up once. Antigen specificity is unknown. A read error is possible here, since a much larger clone lies one base away. Library construction for TCR beta used iRepertoire HTBI primers and Arm-PCR of CDR3 regions. TCRdb redid the calling of the multiplex PCR reads with MiXCR, one entry per CDR3 protein. This sample has 360,000 or so distinct CDR3 sequences, with approximately 10% found just once. This CDR3 has 15 residues. Germline V lookup: CDR1 MDHEN, CDR2 SYDVKM. General study points: Under persistent disease, TRBV28, TRBJ1-2 and TRBJ2-5 were used preferentially. Whereas 966 public clonotypes were shared by new patients, persistent patients shared more, at about 2,500.

Time point described: newly diagnosed GD, antithyroid drugs for less than 3 months. From RNA extracted from PBMCs, the TCR library was made. These data were likewise used in another study, on T cells in Graves' hyperthyroidism and ophthalmopathy. This second study notes: Diagnostic decisions used clinical symptoms, serum thyroxine and TRAb, thyroid ultrasound and orbital computed tomography. Initially, a first-round RT-PCR of the TCR CDR3 employed the HTBI primer set.

The chain joins TRBV28 to TRBJ2-4; 7 nucleotides agree with TRBD2. The DNA end favors TRBJ2-7, so the J call may be wrong. The sequence came from a woman aged 18-30 years with Graves disease. The source was peripheral blood mononuclear cells (PBMCs), collected at new diagnosis, from a patient treated with antithyroid drugs. The CDR3, as DNA: TGTGCCAGCAGTTTCCGGCGGGGGAGTACCTACGAGCAGTACTTC. Protein product: CASSFRRGSTYEQYF.